This record concerns one T cell receptor (beta chain) sequence. The antigen is not known. This same CDR3 is encoded by further DNA sequences in the sample. This specimen comes from a study of shared clonotypes between healthy human individuals. The study, taken as a whole, reports: The sharing of around 5% of naive CD4 clonotypes was seen across a handful of donors.

Selected positively for CCR7 and CD45RO-negative, naive CD8 cells excluded terminally differentiated effector memory CD45RA+ cells. The table came from immunoSEQ multiplex PCR; TCRdb's copy has only in-frame clones and leaves some out. The repertoire holds some 2.1 million clones, with roughly 95% as singletons. The germline V gene has CDR1 SGHDN and CDR2 FVKESK. Trimming took off 0 bases at V and 4 bases at J, with 7 bases between the two ends. The CDR3 is made up of 15 amino acids. The sequencing sample was made of naive CD8+ T cells sorted from blood. V gene TRBV14 combines with J gene TRBJ1-6; D remains unclear. This clonotype was sampled from a man aged 18-30 years in good health. Here the CDR3 reads CASSQEGSYNSPLHF. For the CDR3, the DNA is TGTGCCAGCAGCCAAGAAGGCTCATATAATTCACCCCTCCACTTT. The complete variable domain, with remaining parts taken from reference TRBV14 and TRBJ1-6, reads EAGVTQFPSHSVIEKGQTVTLRCDPISGHDNLYWYRRVMGKEIKFLLHFVKESKQDESGMPNNRFLAERTGGTYSTLKVQPAELEDSGVYFCASSQEGSYNSPLHFGNGTRLTVT.